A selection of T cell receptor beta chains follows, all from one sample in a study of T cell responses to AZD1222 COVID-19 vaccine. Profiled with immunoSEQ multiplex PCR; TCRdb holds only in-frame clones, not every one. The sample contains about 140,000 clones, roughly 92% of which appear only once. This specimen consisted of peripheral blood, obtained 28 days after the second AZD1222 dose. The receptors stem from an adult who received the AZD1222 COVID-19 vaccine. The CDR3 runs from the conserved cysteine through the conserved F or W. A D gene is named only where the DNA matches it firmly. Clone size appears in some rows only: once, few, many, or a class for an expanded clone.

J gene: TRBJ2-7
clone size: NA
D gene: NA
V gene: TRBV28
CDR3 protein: CASSFAPPVKQYF
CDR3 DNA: TGTGCCAGCAGTTTCGCCCCCCCGGTGAAGCAGTACTTC

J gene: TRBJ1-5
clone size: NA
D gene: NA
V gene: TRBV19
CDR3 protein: CASRHREWGQPQHF
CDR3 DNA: TGTGCCAGTAGGCACAGGGAATGGGGTCAGCCCCAGCATTTT

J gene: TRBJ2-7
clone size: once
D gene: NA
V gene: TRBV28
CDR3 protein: CASSALDRSHRQQYF
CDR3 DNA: TGTGCCAGCAGTGCTCTAGACCGCAGTCACCGTCAGCAGTACTTC

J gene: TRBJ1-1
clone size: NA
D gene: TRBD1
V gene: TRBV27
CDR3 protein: CASSLYGTGRAFF
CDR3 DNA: TGTGCCAGCAGTTTGTATGGGACAGGGAGGGCTTTCTTT

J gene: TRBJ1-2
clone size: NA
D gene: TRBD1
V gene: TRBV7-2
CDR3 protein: CASSQQGAMGGYTF
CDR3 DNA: TGTGCCAGCAGTCAGCAGGGGGCAATGGGCGGCTACACCTTC

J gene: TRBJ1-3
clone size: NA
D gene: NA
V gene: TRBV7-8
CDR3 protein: CASSLARAGNTIYF
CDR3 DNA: TGTGCCAGCAGCTTAGCCAGGGCTGGAAACACCATATATTTT

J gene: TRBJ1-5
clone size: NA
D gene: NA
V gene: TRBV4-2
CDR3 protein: CASSPVEGSNQPQHF
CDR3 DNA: TGTGCCAGCAGCCCCGTGGAGGGGAGCAATCAGCCCCAGCATTTT

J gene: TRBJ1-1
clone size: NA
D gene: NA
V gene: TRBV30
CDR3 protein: CAFEDREAFF
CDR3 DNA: TGTGCCTTTGAAGACAGGGAAGCTTTCTTT

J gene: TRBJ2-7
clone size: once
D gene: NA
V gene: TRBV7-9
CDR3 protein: CASSPPGDHSYEQYF
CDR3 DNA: TGTGCCAGCAGCCCTCCGGGGGACCACTCCTACGAGCAGTACTTC

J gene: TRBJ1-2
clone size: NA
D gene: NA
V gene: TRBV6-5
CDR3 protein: CASIRYGGDYTF
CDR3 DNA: TGTGCCAGCATACGATATGGGGGCGACTACACCTTC

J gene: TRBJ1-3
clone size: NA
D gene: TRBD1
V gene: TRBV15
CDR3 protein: CATSERTGARNTIYF
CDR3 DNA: TGTGCCACCAGCGAACGGACAGGGGCAAGAAACACCATATATTTT

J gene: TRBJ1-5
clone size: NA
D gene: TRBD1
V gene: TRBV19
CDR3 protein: CASTLDRAKAQHF
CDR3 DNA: TGTGCCAGTACCCTGGACAGGGCTAAGGCCCAGCATTTT

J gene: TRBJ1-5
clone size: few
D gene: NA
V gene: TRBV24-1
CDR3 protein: CATSQAGNQPQHF
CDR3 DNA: TGTGCCACCAGTCAGGCAGGGAATCAGCCCCAGCATTTT

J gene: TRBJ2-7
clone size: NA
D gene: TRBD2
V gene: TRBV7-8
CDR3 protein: CASSKLAGATSYEQYF
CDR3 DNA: TGTGCCAGCAGCAAACTAGCGGGAGCAACCTCCTACGAGCAGTACTTC

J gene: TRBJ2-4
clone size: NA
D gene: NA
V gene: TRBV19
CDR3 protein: CASSITSAADIQYF
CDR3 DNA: TGTGCCAGTAGTATCACCTCGGCAGCGGACATTCAGTACTTC

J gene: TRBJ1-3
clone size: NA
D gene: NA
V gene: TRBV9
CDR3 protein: CASSVWGAGNTIYF
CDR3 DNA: TGTGCCAGCAGCGTATGGGGGGCTGGAAACACCATATATTTT

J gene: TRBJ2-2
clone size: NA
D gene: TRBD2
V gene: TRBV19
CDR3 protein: CASSMALAGRNGELFF
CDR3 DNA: TGTGCCAGTAGTATGGCCCTAGCGGGGCGTAACGGGGAGCTGTTTTTT

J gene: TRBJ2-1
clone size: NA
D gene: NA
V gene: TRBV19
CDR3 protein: CASSTTDYSYNEQFF
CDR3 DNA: TGTGCCAGTAGTACCACAGATTACTCCTACAATGAGCAGTTCTTC

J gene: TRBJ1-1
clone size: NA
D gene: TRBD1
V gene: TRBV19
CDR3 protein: CASSWTGTENTEAFF
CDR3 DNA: TGTGCCAGTAGTTGGACAGGGACAGAGAACACTGAAGCTTTCTTT

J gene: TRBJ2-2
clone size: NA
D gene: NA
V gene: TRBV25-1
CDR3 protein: CASSDSNDRFTGELFF
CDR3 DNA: TGTGCCAGCAGTGATTCTAATGACAGATTCACCGGGGAGCTGTTTTTT

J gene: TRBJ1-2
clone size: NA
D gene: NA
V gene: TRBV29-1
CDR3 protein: CSVPTGDTFGYTF
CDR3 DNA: TGCAGCGTCCCCACAGGCGACACGTTTGGCTACACCTTC

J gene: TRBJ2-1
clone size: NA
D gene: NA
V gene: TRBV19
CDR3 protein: CASSIKRTSTFNEQFF
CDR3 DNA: TGTGCCAGTAGTATAAAAAGAACTAGTACATTCAATGAGCAGTTCTTC

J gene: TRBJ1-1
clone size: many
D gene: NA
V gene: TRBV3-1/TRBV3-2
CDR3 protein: CASSQAVSGNTEAFF
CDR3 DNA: TGTGCCAGCAGCCAAGCGGTGAGCGGGAACACTGAAGCTTTCTTT

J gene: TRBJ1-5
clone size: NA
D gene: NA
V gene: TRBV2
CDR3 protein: CASSRTGSNQPQHF
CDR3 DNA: TGTGCCAGCAGTAGGACGGGTAGCAATCAGCCCCAGCATTTT

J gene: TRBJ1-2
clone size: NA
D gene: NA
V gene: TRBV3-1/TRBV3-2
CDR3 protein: CASSHRQSGVYGYTF
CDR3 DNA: TGTGCCAGCAGCCACAGACAGAGCGGTGTCTATGGCTACACCTTC

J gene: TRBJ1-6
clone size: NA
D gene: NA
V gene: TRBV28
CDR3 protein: CATQGVRASSSYNSPLHF
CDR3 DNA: TGTGCCACCCAAGGGGTCAGGGCGTCGAGCTCCTATAATTCACCCCTCCACTTT

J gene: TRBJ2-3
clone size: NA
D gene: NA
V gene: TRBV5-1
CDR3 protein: CASSLSWQGTSTDTQYF
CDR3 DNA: TGCGCCAGCAGCTTGAGTTGGCAGGGCACTAGCACAGATACGCAGTATTTT

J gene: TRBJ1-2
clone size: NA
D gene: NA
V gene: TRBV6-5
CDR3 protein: CASRATGSYGYTF
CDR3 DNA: TGTGCCAGCAGGGCTACAGGGAGCTATGGCTACACCTTC

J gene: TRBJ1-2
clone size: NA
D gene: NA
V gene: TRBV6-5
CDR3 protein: CAAKSRGARGYTF
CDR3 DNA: TGTGCCGCCAAGTCCAGGGGCGCGCGCGGCTACACCTTC

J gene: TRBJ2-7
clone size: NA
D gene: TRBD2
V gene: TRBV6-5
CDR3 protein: CASRAPGGVGEQYF
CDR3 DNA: TGTGCCAGCAGAGCCCCGGGAGGTGTCGGCGAGCAGTACTTC

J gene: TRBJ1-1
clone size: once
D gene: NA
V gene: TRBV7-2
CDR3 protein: CASSPRWNTEAFF
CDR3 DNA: TGTGCCAGCAGCCCCCGGTGGAACACTGAAGCTTTCTTT

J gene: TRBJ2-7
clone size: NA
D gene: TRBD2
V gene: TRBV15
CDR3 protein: CATSRAWGGLEQYF
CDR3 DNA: TGTGCCACCAGCAGAGCTTGGGGGGGTTTGGAGCAGTACTTC

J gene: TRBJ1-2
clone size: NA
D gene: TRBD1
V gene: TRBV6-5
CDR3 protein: CASSSPTGHYGYTF
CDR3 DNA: TGTGCCAGCAGTTCGCCGACAGGGCACTATGGCTACACCTTC

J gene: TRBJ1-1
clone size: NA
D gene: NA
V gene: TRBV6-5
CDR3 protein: CASSYEGGLNTEAFF
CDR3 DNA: TGTGCCAGCAGTTACGAGGGAGGGCTGAACACTGAAGCTTTCTTT

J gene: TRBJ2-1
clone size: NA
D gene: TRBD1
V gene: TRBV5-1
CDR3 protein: CASSFGTGGHNEQFF
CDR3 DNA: TGCGCCAGCAGCTTCGGGACAGGGGGCCACAATGAGCAGTTCTTC

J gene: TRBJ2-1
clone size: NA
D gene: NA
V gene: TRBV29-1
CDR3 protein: CSVEAQVTSYNEQFF
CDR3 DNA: TGCAGCGTTGAAGCCCAGGTTACCTCCTACAATGAGCAGTTCTTC

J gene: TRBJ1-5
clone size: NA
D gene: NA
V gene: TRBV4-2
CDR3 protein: CASSQDLGGSRKPQHF
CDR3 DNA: TGTGCCAGCAGCCAAGATTTGGGGGGTTCTAGGAAGCCCCAGCATTTT

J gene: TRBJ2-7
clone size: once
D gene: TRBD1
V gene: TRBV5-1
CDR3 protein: CASSLSGTGGIYEQYF
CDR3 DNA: TGCGCCAGCAGCTTGTCTGGGACAGGGGGAATCTACGAGCAGTACTTC

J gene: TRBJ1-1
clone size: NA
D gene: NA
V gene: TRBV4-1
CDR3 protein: CASSHGGNTEAFF
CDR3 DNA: TGCGCCAGCAGCCATGGGGGTAACACTGAAGCTTTCTTT